This T cell receptor (beta chain) was found in a study of T cell responses to AZD1222 COVID-19 vaccine. Points from the study as a whole: Two doses of AZD1222 preceded a rise in Spike-specific TCR breadth and depth. After the peak T cell response, and only then, were repertoires sampled.

As for this clone: The antigen is not known.

The method was immunoSEQ multiplex PCR; TCRdb's version includes in-frame clones alone and lacks a portion of them. Altogether 40,000 to 60,000 clones are present, about 86% being singletons, with the ten largest covering less than 9%. Trimming removed 4 bases from V and 3 bases from J, with 16 bases in between. Germline V gene sequence: CDR1 SGDLS, CDR2 YYNGEE. This CDR3 region has 15 residues. The chain combines TRBV9 with TRBJ1-1; a weak D match, TRBD1 (5 bases). The clonotype originates from an adult who received the AZD1222 COVID-19 vaccine. The specimen comprised peripheral blood, sampled 28 days after the second AZD1222 dose. CDR3 DNA sequence: TGTGCCAGCAGCTCCTTCGGGGCGTTGGACACTGAAGCTTTCTTT. This sequence encodes CASSSFGALDTEAFF. The entire variable domain, with the rest obtained from reference TRBV9 and TRBJ1-1, is as follows: DSGVTQTPKHLITATGQRVTLRCSPRSGDLSVYWYQQSLDQGLQFLIQYYNGEERAKGNILERFSAQQFPDLHSELNLSSLELGDSALYFCASSSFGALDTEAFFGQGTRLTVV.